The sequence of this TCR beta chain was determined in a study of early T cells in non-severe SARS-CoV-2 infection. Study background: Whole-blood bulk RNA, unsorted, was sequenced, and chains were unpaired. Findings and limits, study-wide: Using VDJdb, the matching emphasized anti-spike CD8 responses while missing private and CD4 specificities.

Each single cDNA molecule received a unique molecular identifier. TCRdb reanalysed the 5' RACE reads using MiXCR and keeps one entry per CDR3 protein. The sample has over 55,000 distinct CDR3 sequences, approximately 9.3% seen once. The table lists this clonotype with many counts. Its antigen is as yet unknown. The CDR3 is 14 amino acids. Trimming cost V 6 bases and J 3 bases, with 13 bases left between them. This receptor was identified in an adult who was a healthcare worker with PCR-confirmed SARS-CoV-2 infection or an uninfected control (not recorded which). The chain uses TRBV12-3 or TRBV12-4 and TRBJ2-3; tentative D call: TRBD2 (6 bases). What was sequenced was whole blood. The CDR3 sequence: CASSPTRRTDTQYF. For the CDR3, the DNA is TGTGCCAGCAGCCCGACTAGGAGGACAGATACGCAGTATTTT.